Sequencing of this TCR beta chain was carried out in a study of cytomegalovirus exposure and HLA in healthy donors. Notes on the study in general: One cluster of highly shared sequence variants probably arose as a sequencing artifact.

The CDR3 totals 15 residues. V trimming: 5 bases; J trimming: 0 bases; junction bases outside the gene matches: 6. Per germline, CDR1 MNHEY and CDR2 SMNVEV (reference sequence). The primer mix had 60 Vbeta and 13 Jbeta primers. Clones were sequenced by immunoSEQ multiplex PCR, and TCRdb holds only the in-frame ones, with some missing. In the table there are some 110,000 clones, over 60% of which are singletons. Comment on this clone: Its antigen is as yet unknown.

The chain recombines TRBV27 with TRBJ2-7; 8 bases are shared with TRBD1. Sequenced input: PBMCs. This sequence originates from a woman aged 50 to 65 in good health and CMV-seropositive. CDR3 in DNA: TGTGCCAGCAGTGGGGCGGACAGGGCCTCCTACGAGCAGTACTTC. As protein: CASSGADRASYEQYF.